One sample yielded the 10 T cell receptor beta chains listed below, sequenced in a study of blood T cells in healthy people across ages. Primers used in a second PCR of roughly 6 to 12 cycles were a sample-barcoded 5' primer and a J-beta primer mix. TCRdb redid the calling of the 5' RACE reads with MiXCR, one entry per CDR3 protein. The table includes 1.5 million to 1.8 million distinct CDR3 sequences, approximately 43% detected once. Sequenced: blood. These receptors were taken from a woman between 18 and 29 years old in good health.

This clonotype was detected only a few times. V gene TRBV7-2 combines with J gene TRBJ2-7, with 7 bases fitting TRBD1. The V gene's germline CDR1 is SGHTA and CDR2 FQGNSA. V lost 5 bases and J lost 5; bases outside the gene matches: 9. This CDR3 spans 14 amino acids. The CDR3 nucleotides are TGTGCCAGCAGCACCCGACAGGGTCAAAACGAGCAGTACTTC. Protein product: CASSTRQGQNEQYF.

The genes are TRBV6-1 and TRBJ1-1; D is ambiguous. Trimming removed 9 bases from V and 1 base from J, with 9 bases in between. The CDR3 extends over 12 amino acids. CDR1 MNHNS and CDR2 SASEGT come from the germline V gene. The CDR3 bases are TGTGCCAGTCGGATCCAGAACACTGAAGCTTTCTTT. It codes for CASRIQNTEAFF.

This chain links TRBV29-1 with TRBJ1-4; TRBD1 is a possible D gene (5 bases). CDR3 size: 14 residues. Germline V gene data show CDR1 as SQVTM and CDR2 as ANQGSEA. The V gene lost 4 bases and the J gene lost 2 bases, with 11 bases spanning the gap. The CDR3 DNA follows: TGCAGCGTTGGTCAGGGTTATACTAATGAAAAACTGTTTTTT. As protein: CSVGQGYTNEKLFF.

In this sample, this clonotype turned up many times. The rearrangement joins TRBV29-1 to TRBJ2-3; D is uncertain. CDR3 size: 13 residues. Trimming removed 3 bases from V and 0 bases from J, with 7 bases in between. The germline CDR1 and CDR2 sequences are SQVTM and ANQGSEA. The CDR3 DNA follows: TGCAGCGTTGACAGCTTTAGCACAGATACGCAGTATTTT. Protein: CSVDSFSTDTQYF.

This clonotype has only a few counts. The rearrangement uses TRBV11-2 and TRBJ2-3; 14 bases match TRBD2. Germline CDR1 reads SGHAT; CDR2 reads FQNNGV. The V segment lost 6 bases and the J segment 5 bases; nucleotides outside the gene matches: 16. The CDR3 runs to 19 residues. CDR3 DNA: TGTGCCAGCAGACTTGTCATCGGACTAGCGGGAGGAGTAGGAGATACGCAGTATTTT. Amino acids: CASRLVIGLAGGVGDTQYF.

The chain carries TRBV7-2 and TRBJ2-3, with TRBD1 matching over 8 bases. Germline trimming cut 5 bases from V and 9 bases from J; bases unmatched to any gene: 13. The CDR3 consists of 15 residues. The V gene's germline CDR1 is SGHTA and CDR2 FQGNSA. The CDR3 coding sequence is TGTGCCAGCAGCAAGGATGCAGGGGGCACGGGAACGCAGTATTTT. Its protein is CASSKDAGGTGTQYF.

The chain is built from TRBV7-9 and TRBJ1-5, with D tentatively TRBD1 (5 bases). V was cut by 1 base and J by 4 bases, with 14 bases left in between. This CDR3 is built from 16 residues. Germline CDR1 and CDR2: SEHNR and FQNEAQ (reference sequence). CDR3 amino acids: CASSLGIGRVNQPQHF. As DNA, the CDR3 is TGTGCCAGCAGCTTAGGAATCGGCAGGGTGAATCAGCCCCAGCATTTT.

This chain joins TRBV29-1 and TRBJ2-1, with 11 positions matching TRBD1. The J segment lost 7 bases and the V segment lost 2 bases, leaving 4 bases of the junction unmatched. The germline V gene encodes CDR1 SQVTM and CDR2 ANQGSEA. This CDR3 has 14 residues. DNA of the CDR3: TGCAGCGTTGAAACGGGGACAGGGGGGAATGAGCAGTTCTTC. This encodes CSVETGTGGNEQFF.

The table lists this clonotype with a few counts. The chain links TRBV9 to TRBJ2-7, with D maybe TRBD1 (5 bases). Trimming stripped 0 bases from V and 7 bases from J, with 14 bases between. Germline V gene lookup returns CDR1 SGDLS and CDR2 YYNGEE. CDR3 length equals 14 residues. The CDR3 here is CASSVVPGIAEQYF. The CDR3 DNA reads TGTGCCAGCAGCGTAGTGCCAGGGATCGCTGAGCAGTACTTC.

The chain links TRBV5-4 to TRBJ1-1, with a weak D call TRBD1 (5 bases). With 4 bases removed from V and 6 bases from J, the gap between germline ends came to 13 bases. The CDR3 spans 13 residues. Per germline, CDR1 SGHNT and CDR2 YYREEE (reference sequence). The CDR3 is CASSPGRAPEAFF. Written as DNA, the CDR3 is TGTGCCAGCAGCCCAGGCAGGGCCCCTGAAGCTTTCTTT.